The entry below describes one T cell receptor (beta chain). Antigen unknown. The data were obtained in a study of Ad26.COV2.S vaccination and SARS-CoV-2 variants. Study-wide context: The vaccine Ad26.COV2.S was put into the muscle once, or twice with 56 days between.

Findings and limits, study-wide: It is possible that the TCR breadth and depth analyses underestimated the total T cell responses. Marked by substantial breadth, spike-specific CD8+ and CD4+ T cell responses were reportedly seen after vaccination. Higher spike-specific TCR breadth was found in vaccine recipients than in placebo recipients.

The treatment denotes: 15 to 20 received Ad26.COV2.S at low or high dose, single or two shots; roughly five received placebo; per-sample allocation not given. Collection of the samples took place on day 63 after the first injection of vaccine or placebo. Trimming removed 0 bases from V and 4 bases from J, with 9 bases in between. This CDR3 is 14 amino acids long. Germline V lookup: CDR1 GTSNPN, CDR2 SVGIG (reference sequence). Sequenced by immunoSEQ multiplex PCR; TCRdb stores in-frame clones only, minus some. Among some 300,000 clones listed, about 85% were seen once. This chain joins TRBV30 and TRBJ2-2; D remains unclear. The material was peripheral blood, obtained in a trial of Ad26.COV2.S vaccine versus placebo. This clonotype was sampled from a person aged 18-60 years who received the Ad26.COV2.S COVID-19 vaccine or a placebo. The CDR3 DNA reads as TGTGCCTGGAGTGTGCTTTCGGGCACCGGGGAGCTGTTTTTT. Protein product: CAWSVLSGTGELFF.